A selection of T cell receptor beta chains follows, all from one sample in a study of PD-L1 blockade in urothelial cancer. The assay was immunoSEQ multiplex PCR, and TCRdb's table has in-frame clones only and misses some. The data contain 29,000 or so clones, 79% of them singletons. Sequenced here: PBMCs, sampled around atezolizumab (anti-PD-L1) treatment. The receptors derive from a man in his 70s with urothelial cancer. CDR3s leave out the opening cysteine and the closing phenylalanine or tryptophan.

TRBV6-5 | ASRPRGYGYT
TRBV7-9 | ASSLEEDYGYT
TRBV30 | AWSRHRTGGDEQY
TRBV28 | ASSSPGGGYEQY
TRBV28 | ASSSYASGRGGTDTQY
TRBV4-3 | ASSQDRDPGQSTDTQY
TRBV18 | ASSGPGQGRTNEKLF
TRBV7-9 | ASSLAGDQPQH
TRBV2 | ASTVAGGNQPQH
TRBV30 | AWSPGANTGELF
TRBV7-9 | ASRPRGRRDTGELF
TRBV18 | ASSQGQGVHEKLF